This TCR beta chain was sequenced in a study of shared clonotypes between healthy human individuals. Study observations and caveats: In general, naive subsets displayed greater estimated richness than memory subsets did. Shared clonotypes across all four donors exceeded non-shared ones in generation probability. With a handful of donors compared, around 5% of naive CD4 clonotypes were shared.

Concerning this clone: The target antigen is unknown.

Investigators spread the genomic DNA of each subset evenly over several immunoSEQ plates. Sequenced by immunoSEQ multiplex PCR; TCRdb stores in-frame clones only, minus some. The sample yields 2 million to 2.5 million clones, around 93% seen once. The CDR3 is 14 residues long. The trim removed 3 bases at V and 4 bases at J, leaving 3 bases unmatched. Germline CDR1 is SGHRS and CDR2 is YFSETQ. The sequenced sample consisted of naive CD4+ T cells from PBMCs. The sample's subset: CD45RA+ positively selected. The origin of this receptor is a man younger than 30 in good health. Some clones in this sample may be carry-over from other donors' samples. The chain uses TRBV5-1 and TRBJ1-4; 7 positions agree with TRBD1. The CDR3 here is CASSSGQINEKLFF. The CDR3 DNA is TGCGCCAGCAGCTCGGGACAGATTAATGAAAAACTGTTTTTT.